A selection of T cell receptor beta chains follows, all from one sample in a study of identical twins. Each CDR3 protein is one row after TCRdb ran MiXCR on the 5' RACE reads. This sample has hundreds of thousands of distinct CDR3 sequences, with about 14% found just once. The material sequenced was memory (CD45RO+) T cells sorted from blood. The source is a young woman in good health. Both conserved end residues are part of each CDR3. The D gene is left open where the match is weak. For some rows the clone size is stated as once, few or many, or as a class when expanded; others skip it.

D	V	J	size	CDR3	DNA
NA	TRBV6-5	TRBJ2-4	NA	CASRDSGGKLKNIQYF	TGTGCCAGCAGGGACTCCGGAGGGAAATTAAAAAACATTCAGTACTTC
TRBD2	TRBV5-1	TRBJ2-3	few	CASSLLGLAITDTQYF	TGCGCCAGCAGCTTGCTCGGACTAGCTATCACAGATACGCAGTATTTT
TRBD1	TRBV5-1	TRBJ2-3	NA	CASSFGDRERDTQYF	TGCGCCAGCAGCTTCGGGGACAGGGAAAGAGATACGCAGTATTTT
NA	TRBV20-1	TRBJ2-1	NA	CSARDGRREQFF	TGCAGTGCTAGAGATGGGAGGAGGGAGCAGTTCTTC
TRBD1	TRBV19	TRBJ1-1	NA	CASTGGRWTEAFF	TGTGCCAGTACAGGGGGACGATGGACTGAAGCTTTCTTT
TRBD1	TRBV5-6	TRBJ2-1	NA	CASSHLPGQGGNEQFF	TGTGCCAGCAGCCATCTACCGGGACAGGGGGGTAATGAGCAGTTCTTC
NA	TRBV7-2	TRBJ1-5	NA	CASSLAVLDQPQHF	TGTGCCAGCAGCTTAGCAGTTTTGGATCAGCCCCAGCATTTT
NA	TRBV18	TRBJ2-7	NA	CASSPSGRRSNEQYF	TGTGCCAGCTCACCGTCCGGGCGCCGCTCCAACGAGCAGTACTTC
NA	TRBV11-2	TRBJ2-1	NA	CASSFPQRGQLEQFF	TGTGCCAGCAGCTTTCCTCAGAGAGGGCAGCTTGAGCAGTTCTTC
NA	TRBV5-6	TRBJ1-2	once	CASSVRASSYGYTF	TGTGCCAGCAGCGTCCGGGCCTCATCCTATGGCTACACCTTC
TRBD2	TRBV20-1	TRBJ2-5	NA	CSASRGVNQETQYF	TGCAGTGCTAGTCGGGGGGTCAATCAAGAGACCCAGTACTTC
NA	TRBV30	TRBJ1-1	NA	CAWRTWSTTEAFF	TGTGCCTGGAGGACATGGTCGACCACTGAAGCTTTCTTT
NA	TRBV6-1	TRBJ2-1	many	CASSGTSTYNEQFF	TGTGCCAGCAGCGGGACTTCTACTTACAATGAGCAGTTCTTC
TRBD2	TRBV12-3/TRBV12-4	TRBJ2-5	few	CASSKGLAGAQETQYF	TGTGCCAGCTCCAAGGGACTAGCGGGAGCTCAAGAGACCCAGTACTTC
TRBD2	TRBV11-2	TRBJ2-1	NA	CASSWIAGLSQLYNEQFF	TGTGCCAGCAGCTGGATAGCGGGCCTTTCCCAGCTCTACAATGAGCAGTTCTTC
NA	TRBV24-1	TRBJ2-2	few	CATSVGQIKNTGELFF	TGTGCCACCAGTGTAGGACAGATAAAGAACACCGGGGAGCTGTTTTTT